These T cell receptor beta chains were read from a single sample in a study of cytomegalovirus exposure and HLA in healthy donors. Profiled with immunoSEQ multiplex PCR; TCRdb holds only in-frame clones, not every one. The sample carries hundreds of thousands of clones, approximately 81% recorded once. Sequencing was done on a sample of PBMCs. The receptor set was obtained from a man aged 30 to 45 in good health and CMV-seronegative. Each CDR3 is given with its conserved first and last residue.

TRBV2 CASIGVHEQYF
TRBV5-5 CASSPDRAVNEKLFF
TRBV28 CASSLWGGAAEAFF
TRBV6-6 CASSYGGHEAFF
TRBV28 CASSLNEGANSPLHF
TRBV29-1 CSVDPWATSNYGYTF
TRBV6-5 CASIKRGGNTIYF
TRBV28 CASSLGGKNSPLHF
TRBV15 CATSRVSAAPSYEQYF
TRBV2 CASSNPGHEQFF
TRBV5-4 CASQIRGNTEAFF
TRBV7-2 CASRLRTGSNQPQHF
TRBV4-2 CASSQVRDSEYSNQPQHF
TRBV4-2 CASRPGEARDTQYF
TRBV2 CASSAGTGRGSEKLFF
TRBV2 CASSERGGQPQHF
TRBV27 CASSSDFPRADTQYF
TRBV28 CASSGTRNYGYTF
TRBV29-1 CSVVSGQAFF
TRBV5-1 CASSLRGRSYEQYF
TRBV7-2 CASSLDLGQEQYF
TRBV10-3 CASSPGGTFYEQYF
TRBV5-1 CASASGDLSEQYF
TRBV27 CASSLRFAGTGTGNTIYF
TRBV19 CASSIEGASNQPQHF
TRBV27 CASSPGEISGYTF
TRBV18 CASSPLRADNSPLHF
TRBV7-9 CASKDRQNTEAFF
TRBV11-2 CASSFPGTGDSPLHF
TRBV6-5 CASSPQDRAYNEQFF
TRBV11-2 CASSLGGTDTQYF
TRBV15 CATSSAGGSYNSPLHF
TRBV7-2 CASSRGVAGYYEQYF
TRBV5-4 CASSLEIQNTEAFF
TRBV5-4 CASSSQGTGETQYF
TRBV7-9 CASSSPGGLTDTQYF
TRBV6-5 CASSTGGEQYF